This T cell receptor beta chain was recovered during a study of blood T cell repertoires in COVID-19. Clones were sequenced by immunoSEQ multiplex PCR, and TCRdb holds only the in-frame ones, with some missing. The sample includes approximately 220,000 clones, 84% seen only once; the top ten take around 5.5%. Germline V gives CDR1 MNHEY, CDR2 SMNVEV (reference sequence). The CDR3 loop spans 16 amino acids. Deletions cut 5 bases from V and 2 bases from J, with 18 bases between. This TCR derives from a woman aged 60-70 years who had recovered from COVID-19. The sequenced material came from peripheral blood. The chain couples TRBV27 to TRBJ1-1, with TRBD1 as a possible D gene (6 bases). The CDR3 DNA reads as TGTGCCAGCAGTCCTTATACCGGGACACCCAACACTGAAGCTTTCTTT. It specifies CASSPYTGTPNTEAFF.